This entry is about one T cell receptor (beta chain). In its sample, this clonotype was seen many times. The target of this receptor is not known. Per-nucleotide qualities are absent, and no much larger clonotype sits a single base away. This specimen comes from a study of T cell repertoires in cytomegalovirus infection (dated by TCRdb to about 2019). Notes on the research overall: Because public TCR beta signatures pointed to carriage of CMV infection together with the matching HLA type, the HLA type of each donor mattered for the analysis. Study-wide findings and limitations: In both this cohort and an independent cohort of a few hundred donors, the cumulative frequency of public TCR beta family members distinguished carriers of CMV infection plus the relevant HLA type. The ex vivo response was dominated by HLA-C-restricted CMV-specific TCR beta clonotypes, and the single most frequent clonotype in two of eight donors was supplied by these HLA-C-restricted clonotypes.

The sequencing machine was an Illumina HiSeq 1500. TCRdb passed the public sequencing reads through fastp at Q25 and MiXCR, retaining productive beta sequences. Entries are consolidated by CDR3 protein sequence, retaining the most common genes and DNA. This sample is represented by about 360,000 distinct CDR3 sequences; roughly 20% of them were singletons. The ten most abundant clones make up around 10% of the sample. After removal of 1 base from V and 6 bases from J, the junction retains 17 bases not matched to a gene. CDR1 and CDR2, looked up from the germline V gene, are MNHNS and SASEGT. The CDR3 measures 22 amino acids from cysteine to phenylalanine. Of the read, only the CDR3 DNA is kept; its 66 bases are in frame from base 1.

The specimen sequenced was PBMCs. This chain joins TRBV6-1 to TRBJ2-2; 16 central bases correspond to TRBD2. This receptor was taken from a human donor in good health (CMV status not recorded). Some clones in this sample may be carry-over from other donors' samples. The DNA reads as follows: TGTGCCAGCAGTGAAGAGTTGGGACTAGCGGGAGGGCCTTATCGCGGGCCCGGGGAGCTGTTTTTT. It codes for CASSEELGLAGGPYRGPGELFF.